This T cell receptor beta chain was sequenced for a study of blood T cell repertoires in COVID-19. At the level of the study: Acute and convalescent COVID-19 samples came from the United States, Italy and Spain. PBMCs, B-cell-depleted T cells, or T cells provided the cDNA or gDNA that made up the material.

The germline gives CDR1 KGHSH, CDR2 LQKENI. The V gene end was trimmed by 6 bases and the J gene end by 2 bases; junction bases not matched to a gene: 6. The CDR3 totals 14 residues. Original processing notes: Amplification of reference gene primers was used by the study to estimate nucleated cell counts. Here immunoSEQ multiplex PCR was the method, and the copy in TCRdb shows in-frame clones only, minus some. V and J calls and clone size are given by that table; D and trimming were obtained from the DNA. Here the sample spans 250,000 to 300,000 clones, about 83% being singletons. The sample consisted of peripheral blood. The clonotype comes from a man older than 75 with acute or convalescent COVID-19. The chain combines TRBV18 with TRBJ2-7, with TRBD2 identical over 8 bases. CDR3: CASSLRGGPYEQYF. The CDR3 nucleotides are TGTGCCAGCTCCCTTCGCGGGGGGCCCTACGAGCAGTACTTC.